This TCR beta chain was found in a study of cytomegalovirus exposure and HLA in healthy donors. Study summary: Tens of millions of unique TCRs from HLA-typed donors were held in an early release of data. Among the 300 to 400 donors who were genotyped, about 86% fell in the genetic ancestry cluster that is associated with self-reported Caucasian donors. Study-level points and caveats: Per a later analysis, HLA-associated TCR beta chains showed more clonal expansion than other, equally common TCR beta chains.

This clone was found a few times. The antigen remains undetermined. The PCR employed 60 Vbeta primers together with 13 Jbeta primers. Assay used: immunoSEQ multiplex PCR; TCRdb lists only in-frame clones, some missing. The data hold tens of thousands of clones, with roughly four fifths observed a single time. All donors participated as healthy donors of bone marrow. There are 15 residues in the CDR3. The germline V and J ends were trimmed by 4 bases and 0 bases, with 10 bases remaining between them. Germline assignment: CDR1 KGHSH and CDR2 LQKENI. The specimen sequenced was PBMCs. The rearrangement links TRBV18 to TRBJ2-1; D call uncertain. This clonotype originated in a man in his forties in good health and CMV-seronegative. CDR3 DNA: TGTGCCAGCTCACTTCTTCCGAGCTCCTACAATGAGCAGTTCTTC. Its translation: CASSLLPSSYNEQFF.